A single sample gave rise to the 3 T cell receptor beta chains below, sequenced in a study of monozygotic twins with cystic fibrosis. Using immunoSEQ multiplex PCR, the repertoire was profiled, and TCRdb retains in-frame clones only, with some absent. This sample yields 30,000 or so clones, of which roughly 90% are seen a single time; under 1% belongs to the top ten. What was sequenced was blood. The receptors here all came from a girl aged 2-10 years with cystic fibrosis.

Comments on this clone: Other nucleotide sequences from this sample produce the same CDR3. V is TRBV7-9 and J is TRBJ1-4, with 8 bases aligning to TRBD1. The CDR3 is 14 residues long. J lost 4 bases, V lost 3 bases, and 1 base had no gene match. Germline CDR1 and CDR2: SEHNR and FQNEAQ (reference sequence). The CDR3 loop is CASSLGQDNEKLFF. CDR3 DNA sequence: TGTGCCAGCAGCTTGGGACAGGATAATGAAAAACTGTTTTTT.

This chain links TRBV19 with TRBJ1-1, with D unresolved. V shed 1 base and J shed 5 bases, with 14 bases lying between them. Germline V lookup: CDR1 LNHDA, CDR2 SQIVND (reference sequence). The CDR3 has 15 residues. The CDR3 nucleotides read TGTGCCAGTAGTATAGTTTTCCGGGGAGGGACTGAAGCTTTCTTT. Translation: CASSIVFRGGTEAFF.

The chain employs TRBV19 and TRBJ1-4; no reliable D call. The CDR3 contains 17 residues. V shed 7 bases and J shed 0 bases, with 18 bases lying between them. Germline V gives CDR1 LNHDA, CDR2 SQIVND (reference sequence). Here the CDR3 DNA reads TGTGCCAGTATTAGAAAGGCAGAACCTGCAACTAATGAAAAACTGTTTTTT. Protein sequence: CASIRKAEPATNEKLFF.